This section outlines one T cell receptor (beta chain) sequence together with its context. This clonotype has at least ten counts. Its antigen target is currently unknown. Base-call qualities are not available, and no considerably larger clone is one nucleotide away. Counted from cysteine to phenylalanine, this CDR3 has 13 amino acids. Only the CDR3 DNA stays, 39 bases, in frame from base 1. The junction shows trimming of 3 bases on V and 8 bases on J, plus 11 bases between the germline ends. As encoded in the germline V gene (reference sequence), CDR1 is LNHDA while CDR2 is SQIVND. This sample stems from a study of T cells in Graves' hyperthyroidism and ophthalmopathy (dated by TCRdb to between 2019 and 2020). Context from the whole study: Peripheral blood was sampled at the time of initial diagnosis, prior to any treatment. To identify distinguishing TCR V-J signatures, a discovery cohort of around 100 patients was used, comprising 43 with Graves' ophthalmopathy and some 60 with stable Graves' hyperthyroidism. Prospective prediction of ophthalmopathy was tested in an independent validation cohort consisting of about 19 hyperthyroidism patients and some 17 patients who later progressed to ophthalmopathy. The approximately 100 discovery patients were divided at random into training and test sets in a 7:3 ratio. In addition, the study compared T-cell repertoires in thyroid tissue and in blood from five to seven Graves' hyperthyroidism patients. After blood sampling, hyperthyroidism patients were treated with methimazole at a starting dose of 30 mg daily, and ophthalmopathy patients were treated with high-dose intravenous methylprednisolone. TCR Vbeta CDR3 sequencing of fewer than 150 peripheral blood samples (under 45 ophthalmopathy, 75 to 85 hyperthyroidism and around 17 progressor patients) is reported in the paper. Paper-wide results and their limitations: In cross-validation, a model built on a 13 V-J signature told ophthalmopathy apart from stable hyperthyroidism with approximately 90% sensitivity and approximately 84% specificity, and in testing the same model reached 80%/75%. Most expanded thyroid clonotypes (frequency above 0.001) were also detected in blood, suggesting blood repertoires may reflect thyroid immune responses. Sample size was not statistically predetermined, and investigators were not blinded to group allocation. During validation, the model predicted progression to ophthalmopathy a median of approximately 6 months ahead of onset, with roughly 65% sensitivity and 72% to 85% specificity.

Stable Graves' hyperthyroidism was defined as the absence of progression to ophthalmopathy over 18 months of follow-up. Hyperthyroidism patients were aged 18 to 65 years and newly diagnosed, with disease duration of less than 2 months. Any patient with an uncontrolled infection, another autoimmune disease, pregnancy or lactation was excluded. Diagnoses relied on clinical symptoms, serum thyroxine and TRAb, thyroid ultrasound and orbital computed tomography. PBMCs were separated from 10 ml of fresh peripheral blood using Ficoll-Paque density gradient centrifugation. Total RNA was extracted using Trizol reagent, and RNA quality was assessed on an Agilent 2100 Bioanalyzer. The TCR beta CDR3 regions were amplified from the RNA transcripts. A first-round RT-PCR of the TCR CDR3 used the HTBI primer set with the Qiagen OneStep RT-PCR kit. A second multiplex PCR round built the libraries, followed by size selection and purification. Paired-end sequencing of the libraries was performed with 100 bp reads on an Illumina HiSeq2000. The authors processed their data as follows. Raw data were processed with SOAPnuke, discarding reads with adapters, uncalled bases, mean Phred below 15, or no exact constant-primer or identifier match. High-quality paired reads were merged with COPE v1.2.5, and unique nucleotide sequences were defined as clonotypes. MiTCR v1.1 was used to align the clonotypes against IMGT TRBV, TRBD and TRBJ reference segments. The analysis included only V-J combinations with a frequency above 0.0001, which together covered more than 99% of the repertoires. The TCS score was defined as the ratio of F50 (clonal expansion) to E x V (chaos), calculated using BLOSUM62-based TCRdist between CDR3 peptides within each V-J. Welch's t-statistics and random forest reduced around 550 V-J features to some 14, which were used in a naive Bayes classifier (R e1071). TCRdb reworked the public reads: Q25 trimming with fastp, MiXCR clone assembly, productive beta chains retained. Entries that share a CDR3 protein sequence are merged under the most common genes and DNA. The V and J calls were not made by the authors but by TCRdb's processing. For this sample the table gives hundreds of thousands of distinct CDR3 sequences, of which roughly 13% were detected only once. The leading ten clones occupy 9.2% of the sample.

The V and J segments used are TRBV19 and TRBJ2-1; the D gene is not confidently resolved. Source material: blood. This TCR derives from a woman between 18 and 30 years old with Graves' hyperthyroidism. The sequence in DNA is TGTGCCAGTAGTATTCAATTCCTCGATGAGCAGTTCTTC. Its protein reads: CASSIQFLDEQFF. With the portions outside the CDR3 filled from the reference TRBV19 and TRBJ2-1 genes, the complete variable region becomes DGGITQSPKYLFRKEGQNVTLSCEQNLNHDAMYWYRQDPGQGLRLIYYSQIVNDFQKGDIAEGYSVSREKKESFPLTVTSAQKNPTAFYLCASSIQFLDEQFFGPGTRLTVL.